Listed here are 14 T cell receptor beta chains from one sample, sequenced in a study of cytomegalovirus exposure and HLA in healthy donors. Primers: 60 Vbeta forward and 13 Jbeta reverse. Libraries were prepared by immunoSEQ multiplex PCR; TCRdb keeps only in-frame clonotypes and omits some of them. The profile shows 150,000 to 250,000 clones, about 81% of them singletons. The sequencing sample was made of PBMCs. Every receptor here comes from a woman aged 45-65 years in good health and CMV-seropositive.

The chain carries TRBV11-3 and TRBJ2-3, with TRBD2 matching over 9 bases. Germline assignment: CDR1 SGHNT and CDR2 YENEEA. The trim removed 4 bases at V and 5 bases at J, leaving 13 bases unmatched. The CDR3 spans 17 residues. The CDR3 coding sequence is TGTGCCAGCAGCTACCCCGACTGGCGGGGGGGCGGAGATACGCAGTATTTT. Its protein is CASSYPDWRGGGDTQYF.

CDR3 protein: CASSPRQGPSSYEQYF. The CDR3 region has the DNA TGTGCCAGCAGCCCAAGGCAGGGCCCCTCTTCCTACGAGCAGTACTTC. The rearrangement links TRBV28 to TRBJ2-7, with TRBD1 as a possible D gene (5 bases). The length of the CDR3 is 16 residues. V lost 6 bases and J 1 base, leaving 19 bases between the germline ends. Germline CDR1 reads MDHEN; CDR2 reads SYDVKM.

This clone showed up just once. The V call is TRBV4-1, the J call TRBJ2-1; 11 bases are shared with TRBD2. CDR3 length: 17 amino acids. The V and J ends lost 1 base and 4 bases, in that order; junction bases with no gene match: 6. Germline CDR1 is MGHRA and CDR2 is YSYEKL. The CDR3 is CASSQVRGTSGYNEQFF. CDR3 nucleotides: TGCGCCAGCAGCCAAGTAAGGGGGACTAGCGGTTACAATGAGCAGTTCTTC.

This chain joins TRBV28 and TRBJ1-1; 7 nucleotides agree with TRBD1. V shed 8 bases, J shed 7 bases, and the junction held 16 bases outside the gene matches. The CDR3 spans 15 residues. CDR1 is MDHEN, CDR2 SYDVKM, per germline. Here the CDR3 DNA reads TGTGCCAGCGAAGGTTATAAAGGGGGCGCGGGTGAAGCTTTCTTT. Its translation: CASEGYKGGAGEAFF.

V usage is TRBV28 and J usage is TRBJ2-3, with a possible D match to TRBD2 (7 bases). CDR3 length: 15 amino acids. Trimming cost V 2 bases and J 3 bases, with 12 bases left between them. Germline-derived CDR1 and CDR2 are MDHEN and SYDVKM. The CDR3 coding sequence is TGTGCCAGCAGTTTACGGGGGGCTGGGACAGATACGCAGTATTTT. Protein product: CASSLRGAGTDTQYF.

V and J are TRBV5-1 and TRBJ1-1; possible D gene TRBD1, 5 bases. Trimming removed 0 bases from V and 5 bases from J, with 14 bases in between. Germline lookup yields CDR1 SGHRS and CDR2 YFSETQ. The CDR3 runs 15 residues. This CDR3 is CASSLDRPGVTEAFF. CDR3 sequence (DNA): TGCGCCAGCAGCTTGGATAGACCGGGGGTAACTGAAGCTTTCTTT.

CDR3 DNA: TGTGCCAGCAGCTCGGGGGGAGTCTCCTACGAGCAGTACTTC. Protein product: CASSSGGVSYEQYF. V is TRBV7-8 and J is TRBJ2-7, with 7 bases fitting TRBD2. This CDR3 region has 14 residues. Trimming took 4 bases from V and 0 from J; bases not matched to a gene: 3. Germline V gene lookup returns CDR1 SGHVS and CDR2 FQNEAQ.

The genes are TRBV10-1 and TRBJ2-1, with D perhaps matching TRBD2 (5 bases). The CDR3 runs 12 residues. Germline assignment: CDR1 WNHNN and CDR2 SYGVQD (reference sequence). V was trimmed by 0 bases and J by 13 bases, leaving 10 bases between them. CDR3 sequence reads: CASSESGTGQFF. For the CDR3, the DNA is TGCGCCAGCAGTGAGTCGGGCACGGGACAGTTCTTC.

The V call is TRBV5-1, the J call TRBJ2-5, with 7 positions matching TRBD2. The J call may be incorrect, as the DNA end agrees better with TRBJ2-7. Germline CDR1 reads SGHRS; CDR2 reads YFSETQ. This CDR3 has 15 residues. The CDR3 loop is CASSSLAGGHYEQYF. The CDR3 DNA sequence: TGCGCCAGCAGCTCCTTAGCGGGCGGGCACTACGAGCAGTACTTC.

A word on this clone: Other nucleotide sequences from this sample produce the same CDR3. The J gene is TRBJ1-1, the V gene TRBV29-1; TRBD1 aligns across 7 bases. Trimming took 3 bases from V and 2 from J; bases not matched to a gene: 3. This CDR3 spans 13 amino acids. CDR1 and CDR2 (germline): SQVTM, ANQGSEA. The CDR3 loop reads CSVEGTENTEAFF. DNA for the CDR3: TGCAGCGTTGAGGGGACAGAAAACACTGAAGCTTTCTTT.

The gene calls are TRBV11-2 and TRBJ2-7; maybe TRBD1 (5 bases). The germline V gene has CDR1 SGHAT and CDR2 FQNNGV. The CDR3 is 13 amino acids. With 4 bases removed from V and 1 base from J, the gap between germline ends came to 8 bases. CDR3 nucleotides: TGTGCCAGCAGCTCCAGACAGTCCTACGAGCAGTACTTC. Translating it yields CASSSRQSYEQYF.

The rearrangement uses TRBV15 and TRBJ2-7, with a tentative D call TRBD1 (5 bases). Germline-derived CDR1 and CDR2 are LNHNV and YYDKDF (reference sequence). V lost 3 bases to trimming and J lost 2 bases, with 8 bases between them. The CDR3 covers 13 residues. Here the CDR3 reads CATSSAGPYEQYF. CDR3 bases: TGTGCCACCAGCAGCGCAGGGCCCTACGAGCAGTACTTC.

The CDR3 loop reads CASSPSDRVGETQYF. The DNA for the CDR3 is TGTGCCAGCAGCCCTTCTGACAGGGTGGGAGAGACCCAGTACTTC. The genes are TRBV5-8 and TRBJ2-5; 7 bases match TRBD1. V lost 4 bases to trimming and J lost 4 bases; unmatched junction nucleotides: 10. The CDR3 extends over 15 amino acids. Germline V gene lookup returns CDR1 SGHTS and CDR2 YDEGEE. Looking up the rest from reference TRBV5-8 and TRBJ2-5 gives the full variable domain: EAGVTQSPTHLIKTRGQQATLRCSPISGHTSVYWYQQALGLGLQFLLWYDEGEERNRGNFPPRFSGRQFPNYSSELNVNALELEDSALYLCASSPSDRVGETQYFGPGTRLLVL.

The J gene is TRBJ1-1, the V gene TRBV6-5, with 7 bases matching TRBD1. Germline V gene data show CDR1 as MNHEY and CDR2 as SVGAGI. V shed 0 bases, J shed 5 bases, and the junction held 9 bases outside the gene matches. The CDR3 totals 16 residues. The CDR3 region has the DNA TGTGCCAGCAGTTACTCGATGGCAGGGGGTTGGACTGAAGCTTTCTTT. It encodes CASSYSMAGGWTEAFF.